The rows below give T cell receptor beta chains drawn from one sample of a study of spatial heterogeneity in lung cancer. TCRdb called the 5' RACE reads again in MiXCR, with one record for every CDR3 protein. This table holds around 12,000 distinct CDR3 sequences, approximately 2.9% found once. The sequencing used lung tumor tissue, collected at surgery. These receptors originate from a male donor with early-stage non-small cell lung cancer. Both conserved end residues are part of each CDR3. D genes are given only for firm matches. Not every row has a clone size; where given, it reads once, few, many or a size class.

v_call: TRBV5-1
d_call: NA
clone_size: many
j_call: TRBJ2-2
cdr3_aa: CASSLQTLTGELFF
cdr3_nt: TGCGCCAGCAGCTTACAGACCCTCACCGGGGAGCTGTTTTTT

v_call: TRBV28
d_call: NA
clone_size: many
j_call: TRBJ1-6
cdr3_aa: CASSPRSLGRAFYNSPLHF
cdr3_nt: TGTGCCAGCAGTCCCCGTTCACTAGGGAGGGCATTTTATAATTCACCCCTCCACTTT

v_call: TRBV19
d_call: TRBD1
clone_size: few
j_call: TRBJ2-2
cdr3_aa: CASSSGTGGTGELFF
cdr3_nt: TGTGCCAGTAGTTCCGGGACAGGGGGGACCGGGGAGCTGTTTTTT

v_call: TRBV5-1
d_call: NA
clone_size: many
j_call: TRBJ1-6
cdr3_aa: CASSKGDSPLHF
cdr3_nt: TGCGCCAGCAGCAAGGGGGATTCACCCCTCCACTTT

v_call: TRBV10-3
d_call: NA
clone_size: many
j_call: TRBJ2-7
cdr3_aa: CAISEEGTGAEQYF
cdr3_nt: TGTGCCATCAGTGAGGAGGGCACAGGCGCCGAGCAGTACTTC

v_call: TRBV19
d_call: NA
clone_size: many
j_call: TRBJ2-1
cdr3_aa: CASSSSLLSEQFF
cdr3_nt: TGTGCCAGTAGTTCCTCCCTACTCAGTGAGCAGTTCTTC

v_call: TRBV7-2
d_call: NA
clone_size: many
j_call: TRBJ1-5
cdr3_aa: CASSPTNSNQPQHF
cdr3_nt: TGTGCCAGCAGCCCGACAAATAGCAATCAGCCCCAGCATTTT

v_call: TRBV30
d_call: TRBD1
clone_size: many
j_call: TRBJ1-1
cdr3_aa: CAWSATGGGKGRTEAFF
cdr3_nt: TGTGCCTGGAGTGCGACAGGGGGAGGCAAGGGACGCACTGAAGCTTTCTTT

v_call: TRBV20-1
d_call: NA
clone_size: many
j_call: TRBJ2-3
cdr3_aa: CSASPPGGPDTQYF
cdr3_nt: TGCAGTGCTAGTCCCCCGGGGGGCCCAGATACGCAGTATTTT

v_call: TRBV5-6
d_call: NA
clone_size: many
j_call: TRBJ1-2
cdr3_aa: CASSLEGNEGYGYTF
cdr3_nt: TGTGCCAGCAGCTTGGAAGGGAATGAAGGCTATGGCTACACCTTC

v_call: TRBV5-1
d_call: NA
clone_size: many
j_call: TRBJ2-5
cdr3_aa: CASSHGARETQYF
cdr3_nt: TGCGCCAGCAGCCATGGGGCCAGAGAGACCCAGTACTTC

v_call: TRBV7-8
d_call: NA
clone_size: medium-sized
j_call: TRBJ1-5
cdr3_aa: CASSLESLGGAQHF
cdr3_nt: TGTGCCAGCAGCTTAGAGTCCCTAGGGGGGGCCCAGCATTTT

v_call: TRBV18
d_call: NA
clone_size: many
j_call: TRBJ2-7
cdr3_aa: CASSPGTDTYEQYF
cdr3_nt: TGTGCCAGCTCCCCGGGGACCGACACCTACGAGCAGTACTTC

v_call: TRBV5-4
d_call: NA
clone_size: many
j_call: TRBJ1-5
cdr3_aa: CASSFDGGGNQPQHF
cdr3_nt: TGTGCCAGCAGCTTTGATGGAGGAGGCAATCAGCCCCAGCATTTT

v_call: TRBV20-1
d_call: NA
clone_size: many
j_call: TRBJ1-5
cdr3_aa: CSARTDKSRGNQPQHF
cdr3_nt: TGCAGTGCTAGAACGGACAAGAGTCGAGGCAATCAGCCCCAGCATTTT

v_call: TRBV12-3/TRBV12-4
d_call: NA
clone_size: many
j_call: TRBJ1-6
cdr3_aa: CASSLGASAHNSPLHF
cdr3_nt: TGTGCCAGCAGTTTAGGAGCTTCAGCCCACAATTCACCCCTCCACTTT

v_call: TRBV18
d_call: TRBD2
clone_size: many
j_call: TRBJ2-3
cdr3_aa: CASSPPTSGGTDTQYF
cdr3_nt: TGTGCCAGCTCACCCCCTACTAGCGGGGGCACAGATACGCAGTATTTT

v_call: TRBV27
d_call: NA
clone_size: many
j_call: TRBJ2-2
cdr3_aa: CASSLSLPYRWGPESDTGELFF
cdr3_nt: TGTGCCAGCAGTTTATCCCTCCCCTACAGGTGGGGCCCCGAGTCTGACACCGGGGAGCTGTTTTTT

v_call: TRBV18
d_call: TRBD1
clone_size: many
j_call: TRBJ2-3
cdr3_aa: CASSPPGQGKDTQYF
cdr3_nt: TGTGCCAGCTCACCACCGGGACAGGGTAAAGATACGCAGTATTTT

v_call: TRBV28
d_call: NA
clone_size: many
j_call: TRBJ1-5
cdr3_aa: CASSFRGRGQYSNQPQHF
cdr3_nt: TGTGCCAGCAGTTTTAGGGGGAGGGGACAATATAGCAATCAGCCCCAGCATTTT

v_call: TRBV3-1
d_call: NA
clone_size: many
j_call: TRBJ1-6
cdr3_aa: CASSLDISSPLHF
cdr3_nt: TGTGCCAGCAGCCTAGACATCTCATCACCCCTCCACTTT

v_call: TRBV20-1
d_call: TRBD1
clone_size: NA
j_call: TRBJ2-4
cdr3_aa: CSARTGTGAVVAKNIQYF
cdr3_nt: TGCAGTGCTAGAACCGGGACAGGGGCTGTTGTAGCCAAAAACATTCAGTACTTC

v_call: TRBV27
d_call: NA
clone_size: many
j_call: TRBJ1-6
cdr3_aa: CASCPRTPGKSSPLHF
cdr3_nt: TGTGCCAGCTGCCCCCGAACTCCAGGGAAGAGTTCACCCCTCCACTTT

v_call: TRBV14
d_call: TRBD1
clone_size: NA
j_call: TRBJ1-3
cdr3_aa: CASSQRQGVGNTIYF
cdr3_nt: TGTGCCAGCAGCCAACGACAGGGGGTTGGAAACACCATATATTTT

v_call: TRBV4-1
d_call: NA
clone_size: many
j_call: TRBJ2-1
cdr3_aa: CASGIRGVEEQFF
cdr3_nt: TGCGCCAGCGGGATAAGAGGAGTTGAGGAGCAGTTCTTC

v_call: TRBV7-2
d_call: NA
clone_size: many
j_call: TRBJ2-1
cdr3_aa: CASSLSVGMGNEQFF
cdr3_nt: TGTGCCAGCAGCTTATCCGTGGGGATGGGCAATGAGCAGTTCTTC

v_call: TRBV27
d_call: NA
clone_size: many
j_call: TRBJ1-2
cdr3_aa: CASSLDGFGYTF
cdr3_nt: TGTGCCAGCAGTTTAGATGGGTTTGGCTACACCTTC

v_call: TRBV2
d_call: NA
clone_size: many
j_call: TRBJ1-5
cdr3_aa: CASSGRRGGNQPQHF
cdr3_nt: TGTGCCAGCAGTGGACGCCGGGGTGGCAATCAGCCCCAGCATTTT

v_call: TRBV18
d_call: TRBD1
clone_size: few
j_call: TRBJ2-3
cdr3_aa: CASSPRQGPDTQYF
cdr3_nt: TGTGCCAGCTCACCTCGACAGGGACCAGATACGCAGTATTTT

v_call: TRBV6-6
d_call: NA
clone_size: medium-sized
j_call: TRBJ1-2
cdr3_aa: CASSLSGSNYGYTF
cdr3_nt: TGTGCCAGCAGTCTATCTGGAAGCAACTATGGCTACACCTTC

v_call: TRBV4-3
d_call: NA
clone_size: many
j_call: TRBJ1-1
cdr3_aa: CASSQLSANTEAFF
cdr3_nt: TGCGCCAGCAGCCAATTGTCAGCGAACACTGAAGCTTTCTTT

v_call: TRBV19
d_call: NA
clone_size: many
j_call: TRBJ1-2
cdr3_aa: CASSIDLYAGYTF
cdr3_nt: TGTGCCAGTAGTATAGACCTCTATGCTGGCTACACCTTC

v_call: TRBV7-2
d_call: TRBD2
clone_size: many
j_call: TRBJ2-5
cdr3_aa: CASSSLAGGLETQYF
cdr3_nt: TGTGCCAGCAGCTCCTTAGCGGGGGGGCTGGAGACCCAGTACTTC

v_call: TRBV5-1
d_call: NA
clone_size: many
j_call: TRBJ2-7
cdr3_aa: CASSFENEQYF
cdr3_nt: TGCGCCAGCAGCTTCGAGAACGAGCAGTACTTC

v_call: TRBV29-1
d_call: TRBD1
clone_size: many
j_call: TRBJ2-2
cdr3_aa: CSVLQGQIRPGELFF
cdr3_nt: TGCAGCGTGCTACAGGGGCAGATCAGGCCCGGGGAGCTGTTTTTT

v_call: TRBV27
d_call: NA
clone_size: NA
j_call: TRBJ2-3
cdr3_aa: CASSFSARNTQYF
cdr3_nt: TGTGCCAGCAGTTTTTCCGCGAGGAATACGCAGTATTTT

v_call: TRBV20-1
d_call: NA
clone_size: many
j_call: TRBJ2-7
cdr3_aa: CSARDAQGSSYEQYF
cdr3_nt: TGCAGTGCTAGAGATGCCCAGGGGAGCTCCTACGAGCAGTACTTC